This T cell receptor (beta chain) is from a study of Graves' ophthalmopathy and Graves' hyperthyroidism. Study conclusions and caveats: Ophthalmopathy progression predictions by the model showed approximately 79% specificity and approximately 70% sensitivity. Detection in blood was also observed for most expanded thyroid clonotypes above 0.001 frequency.

This clonotype was recorded at least ten times. Its antigen is not identified. The CDR3 spans 14 residues. The V gene lost 2 bases and the J gene lost 0 bases, with 11 bases spanning the gap. Per the germline V gene, CDR1 is DFQATT and CDR2 is SNEGSKA (reference sequence). RNA served as the template for amplifying TCR beta CDR3 regions. HTBI-primed RT-PCR formed the first round, and a multiplex PCR formed the second. TCRdb recomputed calls from the multiplex PCR reads with MiXCR, one row per CDR3 protein. The top ten clones hold around 1.5% of a sample with about 400,000 distinct CDR3 sequences, around 18% of them seen once. Symptoms, serum thyroxine and TRAb, thyroid ultrasound, and orbital computed tomography formed the diagnostic basis.

What was sequenced was peripheral blood. The gene calls are TRBV20-1 and TRBJ2-7; D gene uncertain. The receptor's source is a woman between 18 and 30 years old with Graves' ophthalmopathy. The CDR3 region is CSARIDGLSYEQYF. The CDR3 bases are TGCAGTGCTAGAATCGACGGCCTCTCCTACGAGCAGTACTTC.